Listed below are T cell receptor beta chains from one sample, sequenced in a study of blood T cell repertoires in COVID-19. Profiled with immunoSEQ multiplex PCR; TCRdb holds only in-frame clones, not every one. This table has under 200,000 clones, over 65% appearing once. Source material: peripheral blood. The receptors here all came from a man aged 55-75 years with acute or convalescent COVID-19. CDR3s include the opening cysteine and the closing phenylalanine or tryptophan. A D gene is named only where the DNA matches it firmly. A row's size may be missing; if present it is once, few, many or a size class.

clone_size: NA; j_call: TRBJ1-2; d_call: NA; v_call: TRBV3-1/TRBV3-2; cdr3_aa: CASSQGRGYTF; cdr3_nt: TGTGCCAGCAGCCAAGGTCGGGGCTACACCTTC
clone_size: NA; j_call: TRBJ1-5; d_call: NA; v_call: TRBV19; cdr3_aa: CASSPGPSGQGLNQPQHF; cdr3_nt: TGTGCCAGTAGTCCAGGACCTTCGGGTCAGGGGCTGAATCAGCCCCAGCATTTT
clone_size: once; j_call: TRBJ1-1; d_call: TRBD1; v_call: TRBV19; cdr3_aa: CASSILPKGAGGPTEAFF; cdr3_nt: TGTGCCAGTAGTATATTGCCAAAGGGGGCAGGGGGTCCCACTGAAGCTTTCTTT
clone_size: NA; j_call: TRBJ1-5; d_call: NA; v_call: TRBV10-2; cdr3_aa: CASSGESFQPQHF; cdr3_nt: TGCGCCAGCAGTGGTGAGAGTTTTCAGCCCCAGCATTTT
clone_size: NA; j_call: TRBJ1-1; d_call: TRBD1; v_call: TRBV7-3; cdr3_aa: CASSLLGTGVTEAFF; cdr3_nt: TGTGCCAGCAGCTTATTAGGGACAGGGGTGACTGAAGCTTTCTTT
clone_size: NA; j_call: TRBJ2-5; d_call: NA; v_call: TRBV5-8; cdr3_aa: CASSGGQNQETQYF; cdr3_nt: TGTGCCAGCAGCGGCGGACAGAATCAAGAGACCCAGTACTTC
clone_size: NA; j_call: TRBJ2-5; d_call: NA; v_call: TRBV9; cdr3_aa: CASSVRQDQETQYF; cdr3_nt: TGTGCCAGCAGCGTTCGACAGGACCAAGAGACCCAGTACTTC
clone_size: NA; j_call: TRBJ2-5; d_call: TRBD1; v_call: TRBV9; cdr3_aa: CASSVETGTGETQYF; cdr3_nt: TGTGCCAGCAGCGTAGAGACAGGGACGGGAGAGACCCAGTACTTC
clone_size: NA; j_call: TRBJ1-5; d_call: NA; v_call: TRBV7-9; cdr3_aa: CASSFQGYQPQHF; cdr3_nt: TGTGCCAGCAGCTTTCAGGGGTATCAGCCCCAGCATTTT
clone_size: NA; j_call: TRBJ2-7; d_call: NA; v_call: TRBV10-2; cdr3_aa: CASTPAYEQYF; cdr3_nt: TGCGCCAGCACTCCAGCCTACGAGCAGTACTTC
clone_size: NA; j_call: TRBJ1-3; d_call: NA; v_call: TRBV11-1; cdr3_aa: CASSLGDFAGNTIYF; cdr3_nt: TGTGCCAGCAGCTTAGGGGACTTCGCTGGAAACACCATATATTTT
clone_size: NA; j_call: TRBJ1-4; d_call: NA; v_call: TRBV9; cdr3_aa: CASSPPLGAGLEEKLFF; cdr3_nt: TGTGCCAGCAGCCCACCCCTGGGGGCAGGGTTGGAAGAAAAACTGTTTTTT
clone_size: NA; j_call: TRBJ1-2; d_call: NA; v_call: TRBV15; cdr3_aa: CATSRDGRWYTF; cdr3_nt: TGTGCCACCAGCAGAGATGGGCGATGGTACACCTTC
clone_size: once; j_call: TRBJ2-1; d_call: NA; v_call: TRBV11-3; cdr3_aa: CASSREFQGEQFF; cdr3_nt: TGTGCCAGCAGCCGTGAATTTCAGGGTGAGCAGTTCTTC
clone_size: NA; j_call: TRBJ1-4; d_call: TRBD1; v_call: TRBV7-9; cdr3_aa: CASSHQQGVDEKLFF; cdr3_nt: TGTGCCAGCAGCCACCAGCAGGGGGTCGATGAAAAACTGTTTTTT
clone_size: NA; j_call: TRBJ1-2; d_call: NA; v_call: TRBV6-1; cdr3_aa: CASSEVTGFYTF; cdr3_nt: TGTGCCAGCAGTGAAGTCACAGGGTTCTACACCTTC
clone_size: NA; j_call: TRBJ1-4; d_call: NA; v_call: TRBV5-6; cdr3_aa: CASSLLDEKLFF; cdr3_nt: TGTGCCAGCAGCTTGCTTGATGAAAAACTGTTTTTT
clone_size: NA; j_call: TRBJ1-5; d_call: NA; v_call: TRBV24-1; cdr3_aa: CATSGGYSNQPQHF; cdr3_nt: TGTGCCACCAGTGGAGGGTATAGCAATCAGCCCCAGCATTTT
clone_size: NA; j_call: TRBJ2-5; d_call: NA; v_call: TRBV6-5; cdr3_aa: CASSRGTVETQYF; cdr3_nt: TGTGCCAGCAGCCGGGGGACTGTAGAGACCCAGTACTTC
clone_size: NA; j_call: TRBJ1-4; d_call: NA; v_call: TRBV9; cdr3_aa: CASSITGSTNEKLFF; cdr3_nt: TGTGCCAGCAGCATTACAGGGTCAACTAATGAAAAACTGTTTTTT
clone_size: NA; j_call: TRBJ2-3; d_call: NA; v_call: TRBV4-2; cdr3_aa: CASSQDTRLGTDTQYF; cdr3_nt: TGTGCCAGCAGCCAAGATACTAGACTTGGCACAGATACGCAGTATTTT
clone_size: NA; j_call: TRBJ2-7; d_call: NA; v_call: TRBV11-2; cdr3_aa: CASSPTQGREQYF; cdr3_nt: TGTGCCAGCAGCCCTACCCAGGGGCGCGAGCAGTACTTC
clone_size: NA; j_call: TRBJ1-2; d_call: NA; v_call: TRBV5-4; cdr3_aa: CASSLAGSDYGYTF; cdr3_nt: TGTGCCAGCAGCTTGGCCGGGTCCGACTATGGCTACACCTTC
clone_size: few; j_call: TRBJ2-7; d_call: TRBD1; v_call: TRBV11-3; cdr3_aa: CASSSQGYGDEQYF; cdr3_nt: TGTGCCAGCAGCTCACAGGGGTACGGCGACGAGCAGTACTTC
clone_size: NA; j_call: TRBJ1-3; d_call: NA; v_call: TRBV21-1; cdr3_aa: CASSKALFRDRVPRGTIYF; cdr3_nt: TGTGCCAGCAGCAAAGCGCTTTTCCGGGACAGGGTCCCTCGGGGCACCATATATTTT
clone_size: NA; j_call: TRBJ1-4; d_call: NA; v_call: TRBV18; cdr3_aa: CASSSQATNEKLFF; cdr3_nt: TGTGCCAGCTCATCTCAGGCAACTAATGAAAAACTGTTTTTT
clone_size: NA; j_call: TRBJ2-4; d_call: TRBD1; v_call: TRBV18; cdr3_aa: CASSPPSGGPKNIQYF; cdr3_nt: TGTGCCAGCTCACCACCGTCAGGGGGCCCCAAAAACATTCAGTACTTC
clone_size: NA; j_call: TRBJ1-2; d_call: NA; v_call: TRBV29-1; cdr3_aa: CSVVLRDILGGYTF; cdr3_nt: TGCAGCGTTGTATTACGGGACATCCTAGGGGGCTACACCTTC
clone_size: NA; j_call: TRBJ2-5; d_call: TRBD2; v_call: TRBV19; cdr3_aa: CASSTPGLALETQYF; cdr3_nt: TGTGCCAGTAGTACGCCGGGACTAGCGTTAGAGACCCAGTACTTC
clone_size: NA; j_call: TRBJ2-7; d_call: TRBD1; v_call: TRBV7-8; cdr3_aa: CASSLQGTGIEQYF; cdr3_nt: TGTGCCAGCAGCTTACAAGGGACAGGGATCGAGCAGTACTTC
clone_size: NA; j_call: TRBJ2-7; d_call: NA; v_call: TRBV30; cdr3_aa: CAWSVRGRGRVEQYF; cdr3_nt: TGTGCCTGGAGTGTAAGAGGCAGGGGTAGGGTCGAGCAGTACTTC
clone_size: NA; j_call: TRBJ2-5; d_call: TRBD2; v_call: TRBV18; cdr3_aa: CASSLKTSGGFERETQYF; cdr3_nt: TGTGCCAGCTCCCTGAAGACTAGCGGGGGCTTTGAACGAGAGACCCAGTACTTC
clone_size: NA; j_call: TRBJ2-6; d_call: TRBD2; v_call: TRBV9; cdr3_aa: CASSVRSGDSGANVLTF; cdr3_nt: TGTGCCAGCAGCGTACGGAGCGGGGACTCTGGGGCCAACGTCCTGACTTTC
clone_size: NA; j_call: TRBJ2-4; d_call: TRBD1; v_call: TRBV11-3; cdr3_aa: CASSAGTGDGQYF; cdr3_nt: TGTGCCAGCTCTGCCGGGACAGGGGACGGGCAGTACTTC
clone_size: few; j_call: TRBJ2-3; d_call: NA; v_call: TRBV6-2/TRBV6-3; cdr3_aa: CASSSGPTDTQYF; cdr3_nt: TGTGCCAGCAGCAGCGGACCCACAGATACGCAGTATTTT
clone_size: once; j_call: TRBJ2-7; d_call: NA; v_call: TRBV4-1; cdr3_aa: CASSQAGDDYEQYF; cdr3_nt: TGCGCCAGCAGCCAAGCAGGGGACGACTACGAGCAGTACTTC
clone_size: NA; j_call: TRBJ2-6; d_call: TRBD1; v_call: TRBV10-3; cdr3_aa: CAITQTGSGANVLTF; cdr3_nt: TGTGCCATCACCCAGACAGGGTCCGGGGCCAACGTCCTGACTTTC
clone_size: once; j_call: TRBJ2-7; d_call: TRBD2; v_call: TRBV5-4; cdr3_aa: CASSLVPGGTYEQYF; cdr3_nt: TGTGCCAGCAGCTTGGTGCCGGGGGGAACCTACGAGCAGTACTTC
clone_size: NA; j_call: TRBJ1-1; d_call: TRBD1; v_call: TRBV5-4; cdr3_aa: CASSPGGTEAFF; cdr3_nt: TGTGCCAGCAGCCCAGGGGGCACTGAAGCTTTCTTT
clone_size: NA; j_call: TRBJ1-1; d_call: NA; v_call: TRBV7-3; cdr3_aa: CASSSLEGTTAFF; cdr3_nt: TGTGCCAGCAGCTCCCTCGAGGGAACCACGGCTTTCTTT
clone_size: NA; j_call: TRBJ2-7; d_call: TRBD1; v_call: TRBV5-1; cdr3_aa: CASSLVFRGSSYEQYF; cdr3_nt: TGCGCCAGCAGCTTGGTGTTCAGGGGGAGCTCCTACGAGCAGTACTTC
clone_size: few; j_call: TRBJ1-3; d_call: NA; v_call: TRBV7-9; cdr3_aa: CASSFGFPNTIYF; cdr3_nt: TGTGCCAGCAGCTTCGGGTTCCCAAACACCATATATTTT
clone_size: once; j_call: TRBJ2-6; d_call: TRBD1; v_call: TRBV19; cdr3_aa: CASRPGTGGPGANVLTF; cdr3_nt: TGTGCCAGTAGGCCCGGGACAGGGGGACCTGGGGCCAACGTCCTGACTTTC
clone_size: NA; j_call: TRBJ1-2; d_call: TRBD1; v_call: TRBV7-2; cdr3_aa: CASSRPGQGAGRDGYTF; cdr3_nt: TGTGCCAGCAGCCGGCCGGGACAGGGAGCAGGGCGTGACGGCTACACCTTC
clone_size: NA; j_call: TRBJ1-1; d_call: NA; v_call: TRBV29-1; cdr3_aa: CSVGGRLNTEAFF; cdr3_nt: TGCAGCGTGGGGGGACGGCTAAACACTGAAGCTTTCTTT
clone_size: NA; j_call: TRBJ2-3; d_call: TRBD1; v_call: TRBV19; cdr3_aa: CASSSTSDRTDTQYF; cdr3_nt: TGTGCCAGTAGTTCAACCTCGGACAGGACAGATACGCAGTATTTT
clone_size: NA; j_call: TRBJ1-5; d_call: NA; v_call: TRBV30; cdr3_aa: CAWSPTGGNQPQHF; cdr3_nt: TGTGCCTGGAGTCCCACGGGGGGCAATCAGCCCCAGCATTTT
clone_size: NA; j_call: TRBJ1-5; d_call: NA; v_call: TRBV7-2; cdr3_aa: CASSVIGAGSLGQPQHF; cdr3_nt: TGTGCCAGCAGCGTTATAGGGGCAGGATCACTGGGGCAGCCCCAGCATTTT
clone_size: NA; j_call: TRBJ2-4; d_call: NA; v_call: TRBV2; cdr3_aa: CASSETPDRDIQYF; cdr3_nt: TGTGCCAGCAGTGAAACTCCTGATCGGGACATTCAGTACTTC
clone_size: NA; j_call: TRBJ2-5; d_call: NA; v_call: TRBV9; cdr3_aa: CASSVVAGIGETQYF; cdr3_nt: TGTGCCAGCAGCGTAGTTGCAGGGATCGGGGAGACCCAGTACTTC
clone_size: few; j_call: TRBJ2-3; d_call: NA; v_call: TRBV5-1; cdr3_aa: CASSLDRGFGTDTQYF; cdr3_nt: TGCGCCAGCAGCTTGGATAGGGGGTTCGGCACAGATACGCAGTATTTT
clone_size: NA; j_call: TRBJ2-5; d_call: NA; v_call: TRBV7-2; cdr3_aa: CASSLEEADYQETQYF; cdr3_nt: TGTGCCAGCAGCTTAGAAGAAGCAGACTACCAAGAGACCCAGTACTTC
clone_size: few; j_call: TRBJ1-1; d_call: NA; v_call: TRBV7-2; cdr3_aa: CASSFDLGGRAFF; cdr3_nt: TGTGCCAGCAGCTTTGACCTCGGGGGTAGAGCTTTCTTT
clone_size: NA; j_call: TRBJ1-1; d_call: NA; v_call: TRBV29-1; cdr3_aa: CSVEEGQEAFF; cdr3_nt: TGCAGCGTTGAGGAGGGGCAAGAAGCTTTCTTT
clone_size: NA; j_call: TRBJ1-6; d_call: NA; v_call: TRBV6-5; cdr3_aa: CASSYSSAPLHF; cdr3_nt: TGTGCCAGCAGTTATTCATCGGCACCCCTCCACTTT
clone_size: NA; j_call: TRBJ2-7; d_call: TRBD1; v_call: TRBV5-1; cdr3_aa: CASSLPGTGGYEQYF; cdr3_nt: TGCGCCAGCAGCTTGCCTGGGACAGGGGGATACGAGCAGTACTTC
clone_size: NA; j_call: TRBJ2-1; d_call: NA; v_call: TRBV29-1; cdr3_aa: CSAPKDSSYNEQFF; cdr3_nt: TGCAGCGCTCCCAAGGACAGCTCCTACAATGAGCAGTTCTTC
clone_size: few; j_call: TRBJ1-1; d_call: TRBD1; v_call: TRBV2; cdr3_aa: CASTTTGDTEAFF; cdr3_nt: TGTGCCAGCACTACGACAGGGGACACTGAAGCTTTCTTT